In its sample, the clone carrying this T cell receptor (beta chain) was seen once. As yet, its antigen is unknown. Documented time point: newly diagnosed, previously untreated cHL patient sample. Negative magnetic selection isolated CD4+ T cells from thawed PBMCs. The comparison group had newly diagnosed, previously untreated classical Hodgkin lymphoma. Profiled with immunoSEQ multiplex PCR; TCRdb holds only in-frame clones, not every one. The data show fewer than 20,000 clones, around 93% seen once. The data belong to a study of PD-1 blockade in classical Hodgkin lymphoma. Study-level results: Newly diagnosed patients were reported to start with lower TCR diversity than healthy donors. Repertoire difference causes, possibly disease activity or prior therapy, remain undefined.

The TCR was taken from a human donor with classical Hodgkin lymphoma. The sequenced sample consisted of CD4+ T cells from blood.

CDR3 in DNA: TGCACCAGCAGCCAGGCGGACTCCCAGTCCGGAAAGACCCAGTACTTC. Protein product: CTSSQADSQSGKTQYF. The chain employs TRBV1 and TRBJ2-5; the D call of TRBD2 is as the table states it, not checked on the DNA. TRBV1 is a documented pseudogene. This CDR3 spans 16 amino acids.